The text below deals with one TCR beta chain. The record originates from a study of cytomegalovirus exposure and HLA in healthy donors. This PCR relied on a set of 60 Vbeta primers and 13 Jbeta primers. Sequencing used immunoSEQ multiplex PCR; TCRdb keeps in-frame clones, though not all of them. The sample records about 89,000 clones, over 60% being singletons. Germline values: CDR1 WSHSY, CDR2 SAAADI. Unmatched junction bases numbered 4, after V lost 7 bases and J lost 4 bases. The CDR3 runs 13 residues. The receptor comes from a man aged 30 to 45 in good health and CMV-seronegative. J is TRBJ2-7 and V is TRBV10-2; 10 nucleotides line up with TRBD1. Sequenced: PBMCs. The CDR3 nucleotides are TGCGCCAGCAAGGGACAGGGGTTTTACGAGCAGTACTTC. Protein: CASKGQGFYEQYF.